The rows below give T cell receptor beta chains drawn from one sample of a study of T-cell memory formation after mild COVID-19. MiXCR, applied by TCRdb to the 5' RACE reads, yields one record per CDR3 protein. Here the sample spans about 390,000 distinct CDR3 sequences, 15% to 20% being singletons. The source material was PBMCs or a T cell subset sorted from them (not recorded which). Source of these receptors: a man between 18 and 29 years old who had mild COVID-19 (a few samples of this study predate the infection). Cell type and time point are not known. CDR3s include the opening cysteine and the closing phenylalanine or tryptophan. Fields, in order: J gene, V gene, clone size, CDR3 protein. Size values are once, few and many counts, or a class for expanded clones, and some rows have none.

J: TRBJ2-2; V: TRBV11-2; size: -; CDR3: CASSSDGYGELFF
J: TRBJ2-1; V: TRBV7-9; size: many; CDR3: CASSFFEEQGEGNEQFF
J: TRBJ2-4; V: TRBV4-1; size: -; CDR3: CASSQPRDLAKNIQYF
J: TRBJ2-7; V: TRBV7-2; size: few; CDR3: CASSLERGLDEQYF
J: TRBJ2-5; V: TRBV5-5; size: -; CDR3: CASSLLSGGPGETQYF
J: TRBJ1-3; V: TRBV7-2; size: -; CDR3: CASNPGGVGNTIYF
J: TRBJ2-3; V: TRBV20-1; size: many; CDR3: CSAEGPSRTDTQYF
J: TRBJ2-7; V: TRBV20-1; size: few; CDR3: CSARGTISYEQYF
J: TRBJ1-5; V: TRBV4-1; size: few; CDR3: CASSHSARYSNQPQHF
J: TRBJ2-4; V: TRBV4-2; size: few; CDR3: CASSQDAIRGFTNIQYF
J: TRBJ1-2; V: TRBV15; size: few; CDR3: CATSRLADAGYTF
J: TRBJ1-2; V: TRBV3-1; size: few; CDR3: CASSQEEWANYGYTF